The clone carrying this T cell receptor (beta chain) was counted once. The source of the sample is a study of blood T cell repertoires in COVID-19. Trimming took off 4 bases at V and 0 bases at J, with 11 bases between the two ends. The length of the CDR3 is 15 residues. The germline gives CDR1 SGHTA, CDR2 FQGNSA. The method was immunoSEQ multiplex PCR; TCRdb's version includes in-frame clones alone and lacks a portion of them. The sample consists of approximately 150,000 clones, 79% of them appearing once. This chain connects TRBV7-2 to TRBJ2-3; a possible D gene is TRBD1 (6 bases). Sequenced: peripheral blood. The receptor's source is a woman aged 60-70 years with COVID-19, enrolled during active disease. CDR3 loop: CASSSPTGSTDTQYF. DNA for the CDR3: TGTGCCAGCAGCTCCCCGACAGGAAGCACAGATACGCAGTATTTT.